The rows below give T cell receptor beta chains drawn from one sample of a study of blood T cell repertoires in COVID-19. The assay was immunoSEQ multiplex PCR, and TCRdb's table has in-frame clones only and misses some. This table has more than 200,000 clones, 80% to 90% appearing once. Sequenced sample: peripheral blood. These receptors all come from a man aged 80 or over with acute or convalescent COVID-19. CDR3s include the opening cysteine and the closing phenylalanine or tryptophan. A D gene is named only where the DNA matches it firmly. Clone size is shown for a subset of rows, as once, few, many or a class of expanded clone.

>.|TRBV3-1/TRBV3-2|19|TRBD1|TRBJ1-4
TGTGCCAGCAGCCAAGATCTAAACCCGTCAGGGGGTACCAATGAAAAACTGTTTTTT
CASSQDLNPSGGTNEKLFF
>.|TRBV15|13|.|TRBJ1-2
TGTGCCACCAGCAGAGATCGCGTATATGGCTACACCTTC
CATSRDRVYGYTF
>.|TRBV5-4|15|TRBD1|TRBJ1-2
TGTGCCAGCAGCTACGGGACAGGGGCTCCAGGTGGCTACACCTTC
CASSYGTGAPGGYTF
>once|TRBV24-1|12|.|TRBJ2-3
TGTGCCACCAGTTCCCCTGGCGATACGCAGTATTTT
CATSSPGDTQYF
>.|TRBV24-1|15|.|TRBJ1-2
TGTGCCACCAGTGATGGGGGGGCCGGTGGTCCTGGCTACACCTTC
CATSDGGAGGPGYTF
>few|TRBV7-9|14|.|TRBJ2-2
TGTGCCAGCAGCGCTAGAACAGGGCCCGGGGAGCTGTTTTTT
CASSARTGPGELFF
>few|TRBV12-3/TRBV12-4|12|.|TRBJ1-5
TGTGCCAGCAGTGGCTCATATCAGCCCCAGCATTTT
CASSGSYQPQHF
>few|TRBV7-9|14|.|TRBJ1-1
TGTGCCAGCAGCCCTTTCGGCAGAGGAACTGAAGCTTTCTTT
CASSPFGRGTEAFF
>.|TRBV5-1|14|TRBD1|TRBJ1-1
TGCGCCAGCAGCTTGGAGGGACAGGGCACTGAAGCTTTCTTT
CASSLEGQGTEAFF
>.|TRBV7-2|17|TRBD2|TRBJ2-5
TGTGCCAGCAGCTTTTCGACTGGACTAGCGGTACAAGAGACCCAGTACTTC
CASSFSTGLAVQETQYF
>.|TRBV6-1|15|TRBD1|TRBJ1-2
TGTGCCAGCAGTGACACAGGGGCCAATCACTATGGCTACACCTTC
CASSDTGANHYGYTF
>.|TRBV7-3|15|.|TRBJ2-6
TGTGCCAGCAGCTTCGGGGTTGCTGGGGCCAACGTCCTGACTTTC
CASSFGVAGANVLTF
>.|TRBV12-3/TRBV12-4|13|.|TRBJ2-5
TGTGCCAGCAGGGAGGGACTCTTGGGTACCCAGTACTTC
CASREGLLGTQYF
>.|TRBV4-2|15|TRBD1|TRBJ1-4
TGTGCCAGCAGCCGGGACAGGGCGGGGAATGAAAAACTGTTTTTT
CASSRDRAGNEKLFF
>.|TRBV19|15|TRBD2|TRBJ2-1
TGTGCCAGTAGTATAGGATCTAGCGGGAATAATGAGCAGTTCTTC
CASSIGSSGNNEQFF
>.|TRBV19|15|.|TRBJ1-2
TGTGCCAGTAGCCCCGGGGGAGCCCGAGGGTATGGCTACACCTTC
CASSPGGARGYGYTF
>.|TRBV27|16|TRBD1|TRBJ1-1
TGTGCCAGCAGCCCAACCCGGACAGGGTATTCTACTGAAGCTTTCTTT
CASSPTRTGYSTEAFF
>.|TRBV29-1|15|TRBD1|TRBJ1-1
TGCAGCGTTTCTCGGACAGGGTCCGCGAACACTGAAGCTTTCTTT
CSVSRTGSANTEAFF
>.|TRBV7-9|13|.|TRBJ2-2
TGTGCCAGCAGCTCGGGGACTACCGGGGAGCTGTTTTTT
CASSSGTTGELFF
>.|TRBV19|14|.|TRBJ2-3
TGTGCCAGTAGGCCTCCTACTAGCACAGATACGCAGTATTTT
CASRPPTSTDTQYF
>once|TRBV5-8|12|.|TRBJ2-3
TGTGCCAGCAGCTTGGGTAGCGGAACGCAGTATTTT
CASSLGSGTQYF
>few|TRBV30|15|TRBD1|TRBJ1-6
TGTGCCTGTAGGACAGGGGAAACCTATAATTCACCCCTCCACTTT
CACRTGETYNSPLHF
>.|TRBV2|15|.|TRBJ1-2
TGTGCCAGCAGTGAAGGGGGCAGGTCTGGGTATGGCTACACCTTC
CASSEGGRSGYGYTF
>.|TRBV29-1|15|.|TRBJ1-2
TGCAGCGTTGAAGGGGGCCTACAAACGTTCCATGGCTACACCTTC
CSVEGGLQTFHGYTF
>.|TRBV28|13|.|TRBJ2-7
TGTGCCAGCAGTTTTAGCGGTCCATACGAGCAGTACTTC
CASSFSGPYEQYF
>.|TRBV4-3|19|TRBD1|TRBJ1-6
TGCGCCAGCAGCCAAGACTGGGACAGGAGGAGCTCCTATAATTCACCCCTCCACTTT
CASSQDWDRRSSYNSPLHF
>.|TRBV19|17|.|TRBJ1-5
TGTGCCAGTAGACCAAGAGGGATGGGGTATAGCAATCAGCCCCAGCATTTT
CASRPRGMGYSNQPQHF
>once|TRBV6-5|13|TRBD1|TRBJ2-3
TGTGCCAGCCTACTATTGGACAGGGGAACGCAGTATTTT
CASLLLDRGTQYF
>.|TRBV3-1/TRBV3-2|18|TRBD2|TRBJ2-1
TGTGCCAGCAGCAGAGACCCCCCGGGAGGCGTAAAGAGCACTGAGCAGTTCTTC
CASSRDPPGGVKSTEQFF
>.|TRBV28|12|TRBD1|TRBJ1-2
TGTGCCAGCAGGAGGACAGGGGGCGGCTACACCTTC
CASRRTGGGYTF
>.|TRBV27|15|TRBD2|TRBJ2-1
TGTGCCAGCAGTTTAACTAGCGGGATCTACAATGAGCAGTTCTTC
CASSLTSGIYNEQFF
>few|TRBV3-1/TRBV3-2|14|.|TRBJ1-1
TGTGCCAGCAGCCAAGTAACAGGGAAGACTGAAGCTTTCTTT
CASSQVTGKTEAFF
>once|TRBV7-2|16|.|TRBJ1-5
TGTGCCAGCAGCTTACTTAGGGGGAGTGGCAATCAGCCCCAGCATTTT
CASSLLRGSGNQPQHF
>few|TRBV5-1|14|.|TRBJ2-2
TGCGCCAGCAGCCCCCGGACACTCACCGGGGAGCTGTTTTTT
CASSPRTLTGELFF
>.|TRBV6-5|13|.|TRBJ2-1
TGTGCCAGCAGTTCCTTATACAACAATGAGCAGTTCTTC
CASSSLYNNEQFF
>.|TRBV4-2|12|.|TRBJ1-2
TGTGCCAGCAGCCAGGGCAACTATGGCTACACCTTC
CASSQGNYGYTF
>.|TRBV18|16|TRBD2|TRBJ2-3
TGTGCCAGCTCACTCCGGACTAGCGGGAGCACAGATACGCAGTATTTT
CASSLRTSGSTDTQYF
>.|TRBV30|14|.|TRBJ2-1
TGTGCCTGGAGTGGCGGGACTCTGGGGAATGAGCAGTTCTTC
CAWSGGTLGNEQFF
>.|TRBV6-5|15|.|TRBJ2-5
TGTGCCAGCAGCGATCTACAGGGAGGGGGAGAGACCCAGTACTTC
CASSDLQGGGETQYF
>.|TRBV18|16|TRBD1|TRBJ1-6
TGTGCCAGCTCACCCTATGGACAGGGTAGTAATTCACCCCTCCACTTT
CASSPYGQGSNSPLHF
>.|TRBV6-5|13|.|TRBJ1-5
TGTGCCAGCGCAAAAACCCGGGGGCAGCCCCAGCATTTT
CASAKTRGQPQHF
>.|TRBV7-6|15|TRBD2|TRBJ2-1
TGTGCCAGCAGCTTAGAGGGTAGCGGGAGCTATGAGCAGTTCTTC
CASSLEGSGSYEQFF
>few|TRBV7-9|16|TRBD2|TRBJ2-1
TGTGCCAGCAGCGGGCCACTAGCGGGATCTTACAATGAGCAGTTCTTC
CASSGPLAGSYNEQFF
>.|TRBV3-1/TRBV3-2|17|TRBD1|TRBJ2-5
TGTGCCAGCAGCCAATTTCCCGGGACAGGGGGCGGAGAGACCCAGTACTTC
CASSQFPGTGGGETQYF
>.|TRBV29-1|14|.|TRBJ1-2
TGCAGCGTGGTAGACAGCAGGATCGTTTATGGCTACACCTTC
CSVVDSRIVYGYTF
>.|TRBV3-1/TRBV3-2|17|.|TRBJ2-3
TGTGCCAGCAGCCGCCGACTAGTTTCGGGCAGCACAGATACGCAGTATTTT
CASSRRLVSGSTDTQYF
>.|TRBV27|14|.|TRBJ1-5
TGTGCCAGCAGTCGGGGACTTACTGGAGAGCCCCAGCATTTT
CASSRGLTGEPQHF
>.|TRBV6-4|14|.|TRBJ2-3
TGTGCCAGCAGTGCCTTTGGACAGTCAGATACGCAGTATTTT
CASSAFGQSDTQYF
>.|TRBV6-5|14|TRBD1|TRBJ1-5
TGTGCCAGCAGTCTAAGTGGGACAGGGGGGCCCCAGCATTTT
CASSLSGTGGPQHF
>.|TRBV11-3|15|.|TRBJ2-5
TGTGCCAGCAGCTTAGGAATGGGAGGGGGAGAGACCCAGTACTTC
CASSLGMGGGETQYF
>.|TRBV27|20|.|TRBJ1-6
TGTGCCAGCAGTATAGCGACACCCAGCGCCATTAGCTCCTATAATTCACCCCTCCACTTT
CASSIATPSAISSYNSPLHF